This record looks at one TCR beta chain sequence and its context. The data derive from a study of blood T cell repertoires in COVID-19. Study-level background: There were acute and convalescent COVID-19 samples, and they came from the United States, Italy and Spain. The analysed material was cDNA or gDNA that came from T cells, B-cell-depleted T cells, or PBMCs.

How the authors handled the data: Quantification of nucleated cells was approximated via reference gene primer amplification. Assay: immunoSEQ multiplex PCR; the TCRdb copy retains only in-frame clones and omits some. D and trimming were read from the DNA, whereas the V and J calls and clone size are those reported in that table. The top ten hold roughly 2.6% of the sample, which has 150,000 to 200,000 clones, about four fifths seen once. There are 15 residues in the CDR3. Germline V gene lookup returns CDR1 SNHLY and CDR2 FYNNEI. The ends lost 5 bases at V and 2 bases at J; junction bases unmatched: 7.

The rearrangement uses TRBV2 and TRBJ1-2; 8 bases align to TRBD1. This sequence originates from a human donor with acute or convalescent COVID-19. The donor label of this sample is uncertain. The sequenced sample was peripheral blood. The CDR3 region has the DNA TGTGCCAGCAGTCTACAGGACAGGGTGAACTATGGCTACACCTTC. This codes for CASSLQDRVNYGYTF.